This T cell receptor beta chain emerged from a study of cytomegalovirus exposure and HLA in healthy donors. As concerns this clone: What it binds is unknown.

The primer mix had 60 Vbeta and 13 Jbeta primers. Data came from immunoSEQ multiplex PCR; TCRdb stores just in-frame clones and leaves some out. The table lists approximately 210,000 clones, around 87% of them singletons. From germline, CDR1 is MDHEN and CDR2 SYDVKM. V lost 4 bases and J 4 bases, leaving 19 bases between the germline ends. The length of the CDR3 is 16 residues. Whole-study results and caveats: Cytomegalovirus-associated TCR beta chains were listed, numbering over 150.

The clonotype originates from a man aged 25 to 40 in good health and CMV-seronegative. The material sequenced was PBMCs. V and J are TRBV28 and TRBJ1-2; D possibly corresponds to TRBD1 (6 bases). This chain's CDR3 is CASSSPDRTLSYGYTF. The DNA of the CDR3 is TGTGCCAGCAGTTCACCCGACAGGACCCTTTCCTATGGCTACACCTTC.